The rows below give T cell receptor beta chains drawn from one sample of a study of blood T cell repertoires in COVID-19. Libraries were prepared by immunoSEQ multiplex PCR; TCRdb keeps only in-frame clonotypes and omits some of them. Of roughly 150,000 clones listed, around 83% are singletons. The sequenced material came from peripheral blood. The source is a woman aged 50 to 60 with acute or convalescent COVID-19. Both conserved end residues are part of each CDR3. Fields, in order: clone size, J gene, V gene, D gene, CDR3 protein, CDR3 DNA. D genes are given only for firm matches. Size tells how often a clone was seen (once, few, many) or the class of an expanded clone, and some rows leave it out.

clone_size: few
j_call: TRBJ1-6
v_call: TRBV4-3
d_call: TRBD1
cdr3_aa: CASSQAAGGHNSPLHF
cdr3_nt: TGCGCCAGCAGCCAAGCGGCAGGGGGCCATAATTCACCCCTCCACTTT

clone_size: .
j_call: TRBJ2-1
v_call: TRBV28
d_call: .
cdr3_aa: CASSVMSGLSNEQFF
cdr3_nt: TGTGCCAGCAGCGTTATGAGCGGCCTCTCCAATGAGCAGTTCTTC

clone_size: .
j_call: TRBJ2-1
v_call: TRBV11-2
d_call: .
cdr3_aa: CASSLVHLSYNEQFF
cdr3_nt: TGTGCCAGCAGCTTAGTACACCTCTCCTACAATGAGCAGTTCTTC

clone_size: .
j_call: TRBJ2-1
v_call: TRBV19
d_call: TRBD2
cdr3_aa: CASSTWTSGGSEQFF
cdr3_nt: TGTGCCAGTAGTACATGGACTAGCGGGGGGAGTGAGCAGTTCTTC

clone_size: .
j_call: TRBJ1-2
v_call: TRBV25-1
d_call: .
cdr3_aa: CASRLGGLDGYTF
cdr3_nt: TGTGCCAGCAGGCTGGGGGGGTTAGATGGCTACACCTTC

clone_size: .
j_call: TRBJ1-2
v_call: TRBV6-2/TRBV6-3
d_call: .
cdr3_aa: CASSYLPVSPPFNYGYTF
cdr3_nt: TGTGCCAGCAGTTACCTCCCGGTCTCTCCGCCTTTTAACTATGGCTACACCTTC

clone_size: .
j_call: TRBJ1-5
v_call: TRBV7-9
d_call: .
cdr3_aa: CASSPLLWTAFNQPQHF
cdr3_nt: TGTGCCAGCAGCCCACTACTCTGGACTGCCTTTAATCAGCCCCAGCATTTT

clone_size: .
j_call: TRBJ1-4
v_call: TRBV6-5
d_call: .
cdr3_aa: CASLQAEGEKLFF
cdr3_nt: TGTGCCAGCCTTCAGGCGGAGGGTGAAAAACTGTTTTTT

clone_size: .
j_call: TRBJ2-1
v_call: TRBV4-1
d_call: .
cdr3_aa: CASSQAMGGSYNEQFF
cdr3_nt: TGCGCCAGCAGCCAGGCAATGGGGGGCTCCTACAATGAGCAGTTCTTC

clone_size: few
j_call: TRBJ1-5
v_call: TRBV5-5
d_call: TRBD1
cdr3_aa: CASSRTGGSNQPQHF
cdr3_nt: TGTGCCAGCAGCAGAACAGGGGGTAGCAATCAGCCCCAGCATTTT

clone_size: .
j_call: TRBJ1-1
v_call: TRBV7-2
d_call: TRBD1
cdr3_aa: CASSFGETGATSAFF
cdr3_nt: TGTGCCAGCAGCTTTGGGGAGACAGGGGCTACCTCGGCTTTCTTT

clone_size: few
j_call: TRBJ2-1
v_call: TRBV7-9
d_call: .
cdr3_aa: CASSLGNNEQFF
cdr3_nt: TGTGCCAGCAGCTTAGGTAACAATGAGCAGTTCTTC

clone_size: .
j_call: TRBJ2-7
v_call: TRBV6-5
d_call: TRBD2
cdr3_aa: CASSYSTSGRNEQYF
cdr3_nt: TGTGCCAGCAGTTACTCGACTAGCGGGAGGAACGAGCAGTACTTC